The clone carrying this T cell receptor (beta chain) appeared many times. The TCRbeta library incorporated unique molecular identifiers. A single record per CDR3 protein comes from TCRdb applying MiXCR to the PCR reads. The sample has approximately 150,000 distinct CDR3 sequences, 8.8% seen once. The sample originates from a study of T-cell reconstitution after alpha-beta-depleted transplantation in children. This TCR derives from a female patient aged 2-9 years who had a stem cell transplant for congenital amegakaryocytic thrombocytopenia, so the T cells may come from the graft donor. The sequencing used PBMCs, mostly from graft donor cells, collected 180 days after TCRalphabeta/CD19-depleted stem cell transplant.

The CDR3 coding sequence is TGTGCCAGCAGCTTGTCAGAGAACACTGAAGCTTTCTTT. It is translated as CASSLSENTEAFF. The gene calls are TRBV7-7 and TRBJ1-1, with D unresolved. CDR3 length: 13 amino acids. The germline CDR1 and CDR2 sequences are SSHAT and FNYEAQ (reference sequence). Trimming took 3 bases from V and 1 from J, leaving 6 bases between them.